These T cell receptor beta chains were read from a single sample in a study of blood T cells in healthy people across ages. TCRdb itself ran the 5' RACE reads through MiXCR, one entry per CDR3 protein. The table records about a million distinct CDR3 sequences, under 40% of them present only once. The sample was blood. The receptors derive from a man younger than 35 in good health. CDR3s include the opening cysteine and the closing phenylalanine or tryptophan. Fields, in order: clone size, D gene, V gene, J gene, CDR3 DNA, CDR3 protein. The D gene is left open where the match is weak. Clone size is shown for a subset of rows, as once, few, many or a class of expanded clone.

NA	NA	TRBV6-2/TRBV6-3	TRBJ1-5	TGTGCCAGCAGTTACTCTCAGGGGCGTCAGCCCCAGCATTTT	CASSYSQGRQPQHF
few	TRBD1	TRBV5-1	TRBJ1-2	TGCGCCAGCAGCTTAAGACCCCAGGGGGCGATCTATGGCTACACCTTC	CASSLRPQGAIYGYTF
few	NA	TRBV4-3	TRBJ1-6	TGCGCCAGCAGCCTTCGAATGGGGGCCTCTGGGGATAATTCACCCCTCCACTTT	CASSLRMGASGDNSPLHF
NA	NA	TRBV20-1	TRBJ2-1	TGCAGTGCTAGAGAGCAGCGGACTTACAATGAGCAGTTCTTC	CSAREQRTYNEQFF
NA	NA	TRBV20-1	TRBJ1-3	TGCAGTGCTATAACAAACCGGGTGCCCCCTGGAAACACCATATATTTT	CSAITNRVPPGNTIYF
NA	NA	TRBV12-5	TRBJ2-5	TGTGCTAGTGGCCGGCGGGGTAACGAGACCCAGTACTTC	CASGRRGNETQYF
few	TRBD1	TRBV27	TRBJ1-6	TGTGCCAGCAGTTTACCGACAGGGGTAGGGTCACCCCTCCACTTT	CASSLPTGVGSPLHF
few	NA	TRBV6-2/TRBV6-3	TRBJ1-5	TGTGCCAGCAGTTATACGGGGGGAAGCAATCAGCCCCAGCATTTT	CASSYTGGSNQPQHF
few	NA	TRBV11-3	TRBJ2-2	TGTGCCAGCAGCTTAGATCATGGGGAAGGAGGCGGGGAGCTGTTTTTT	CASSLDHGEGGGELFF
NA	NA	TRBV29-1	TRBJ2-2	TGCAGCGGATCGGGACTTGCGAACACCGGGGAGCTGTTTTTT	CSGSGLANTGELFF
NA	TRBD2	TRBV6-6	TRBJ2-3	TGTGCCAGCAGTTCAAGCGGGAGAGATTCAGATACGCAGTATTTT	CASSSSGRDSDTQYF
few	NA	TRBV12-3/TRBV12-4	TRBJ2-7	TGTGCCAGCAGCGCCGGACGGAGAAGCGAGCAGTACTTC	CASSAGRRSEQYF
few	NA	TRBV5-6	TRBJ2-3	TGTGCCAGCAGCTTGCCCTCCCTTCTAGCCACAGATACGCAGTATTTT	CASSLPSLLATDTQYF
NA	TRBD1	TRBV18	TRBJ1-1	TGTGCCAGCTCACCACCGGGGACAGGGGTCTTGAACACTGAAGCTTTCTTT	CASSPPGTGVLNTEAFF
NA	TRBD2	TRBV9	TRBJ2-3	TGTGCCAGCAGCGTAGGGCCGGGGGGGATTCGGGATACGCAGTATTTT	CASSVGPGGIRDTQYF
NA	NA	TRBV28	TRBJ1-6	TGTGCCAGCAGTACGAGGACAGCTCATAATTCACCCCTCCACTTT	CASSTRTAHNSPLHF
many	TRBD1	TRBV5-1	TRBJ1-1	TGTGCCAGCAGTCCCCGGACAGGGGGCACTGAAGCTTTCTTT	CASSPRTGGTEAFF
few	NA	TRBV12-3/TRBV12-4	TRBJ1-2	TGTGCCAGCAGTTTTGTCCGGGACCCCACTGGCTACACCTTC	CASSFVRDPTGYTF
NA	NA	TRBV24-1	TRBJ2-2	TGTGCCACCAGTGAAACGGACGGTAACACCGGGGAGCTGTTTTTT	CATSETDGNTGELFF
many	NA	TRBV14	TRBJ1-1	TGTGCCAGCAGCCAAGTTCGGGTTACTGAAGCTTTCTTT	CASSQVRVTEAFF
NA	NA	TRBV27	TRBJ1-4	TGTGCCAGCAGTCCGACGGGGGCATCTTTGAATGAAAAACTGTTTTTT	CASSPTGASLNEKLFF
NA	TRBD1	TRBV6-2/TRBV6-3	TRBJ2-5	TGTGCCAGCAGTGTGACAGGGAATCAAGAGACCCAGTACTTC	CASSVTGNQETQYF
few	NA	TRBV13	TRBJ2-5	TGTGCCAGCAGCTTAAAGGTGTTTAGGGATGGAGAGACCCAGTACTTC	CASSLKVFRDGETQYF
NA	NA	TRBV21-1	TRBJ1-2	TGTGCCAGCACCCCTCGGGGGGGTCGGGTTGGCTACACCTTC	CASTPRGGRVGYTF
NA	TRBD1	TRBV7-3	TRBJ1-1	TGTGCCAGCAGCTTGGGGACAGGGATCACGAACACTGAAGCTTTCTTT	CASSLGTGITNTEAFF
NA	TRBD2	TRBV20-1	TRBJ2-5	TGCAGTGCTAGCGGGACTAGCGTTCACCAAGAGACCCAGTACTTC	CSASGTSVHQETQYF
NA	NA	TRBV2	TRBJ1-5	TGTGCCAGCGGCACAGAAGGTAATCAGCCCCAGCATTTT	CASGTEGNQPQHF